Listed below are T cell receptor beta chains from one sample, sequenced in a study of blood T cell repertoires in COVID-19. Clones were read by immunoSEQ multiplex PCR, and TCRdb kept only the in-frame ones, dropping some. The sample holds 150,000 to 200,000 clones, roughly 78% seen once. Sequencing input: peripheral blood. These receptors were obtained from a man between 65 and 85 years old with active or convalescent COVID-19. Both conserved end residues are part of each CDR3. D genes are given only for firm matches. Size tells how often a clone was seen (once, few, many) or the class of an expanded clone, and some rows leave it out.

abundance: -
d_gene: TRBD1
j_gene: TRBJ1-1
v_gene: TRBV5-1
CDR3nt: TGCGCCAGCAGCCCGGGCGGGACAGGGGGGACTGAAGCTTTCTTT
CDR3aa: CASSPGGTGGTEAFF

abundance: once
d_gene: TRBD2
j_gene: TRBJ2-1
v_gene: TRBV11-3
CDR3nt: TGTGCCAGCAGCTCCCGGGAGGGCCCCCAGTTCTTC
CDR3aa: CASSSREGPQFF

abundance: -
d_gene: -
j_gene: TRBJ1-1
v_gene: TRBV30
CDR3nt: TGTGCCTGGAGTGCGACAGCGACCGCTGAAGCTTTCTTT
CDR3aa: CAWSATATAEAFF

abundance: -
d_gene: TRBD1
j_gene: TRBJ1-5
v_gene: TRBV29-1
CDR3nt: TGCAGCGCCGGACAGGGTGACCAGCCCCAGCATTTT
CDR3aa: CSAGQGDQPQHF

abundance: -
d_gene: -
j_gene: TRBJ1-5
v_gene: TRBV5-8
CDR3nt: TGTGCCAGCAGCCTTAGGACGGGGGTCGCGACCCAGCATTTT
CDR3aa: CASSLRTGVATQHF

abundance: -
d_gene: TRBD1
j_gene: TRBJ1-5
v_gene: TRBV6-6
CDR3nt: TGTGCCAGCAGTGCGTCCGGGACAGGGCCCTATCAGCCCCAGCATTTT
CDR3aa: CASSASGTGPYQPQHF

abundance: once
d_gene: -
j_gene: TRBJ2-5
v_gene: TRBV7-6
CDR3nt: TGTGCCAGCAGCTCAGACTGGAGAAAGACCCAGTACTTC
CDR3aa: CASSSDWRKTQYF

abundance: -
d_gene: -
j_gene: TRBJ1-6
v_gene: TRBV5-1
CDR3nt: TGCGCCAGCAGCTTGGTTTGGGGGCAGCATTCACCCCTCCACTTT
CDR3aa: CASSLVWGQHSPLHF

abundance: few
d_gene: TRBD1
j_gene: TRBJ1-1
v_gene: TRBV19
CDR3nt: TGTGCCAGTAGTCGAGGGACAGGGGGCACGTGGACTGAAGCTTTCTTT
CDR3aa: CASSRGTGGTWTEAFF

abundance: -
d_gene: TRBD1
j_gene: TRBJ1-1
v_gene: TRBV6-6
CDR3nt: TGTGCCAGCAGCATCGGACAGGATTTTGACGAAGCTTTCTTT
CDR3aa: CASSIGQDFDEAFF

abundance: -
d_gene: TRBD2
j_gene: TRBJ2-5
v_gene: TRBV12-3/TRBV12-4
CDR3nt: TGTGCCAGCAGTTTAGGACTAGCGACCCAGTACTTC
CDR3aa: CASSLGLATQYF